The clone carrying this TCR beta chain was seen a few times. The CDR3 extends over 15 amino acids. The germline CDR1 and CDR2 sequences are SGHTA and FQGNSA. Trimming cost V 3 bases and J 4 bases; bases outside gene matches: 5. From the RT-PCR reads, TCRdb called clonotypes with MiXCR, one entry per CDR3 protein. The repertoire has about 700,000 distinct CDR3 sequences, more than 13% of them found once; the top ten carry 3.6%. The specimen sequenced was memory CD4+ T cells from blood. The V and J genes are TRBV7-2 and TRBJ1-2, with 10 bases lining up with TRBD1. This receptor was taken from a female donor in good health, serving as a healthy control. The CDR3 protein is CASSLTGTGAYGYTF. Here the CDR3 DNA reads TGTGCCAGCAGCTTGACCGGGACAGGGGCCTATGGCTACACCTTC.